This TCR beta chain was obtained from a study of T cell repertoires in cytomegalovirus infection. About the study: CMV epitopes in the study were HLA-C-restricted (recently identified) and HLA-B-restricted (well studied). Findings and limits, study-wide: The ex vivo response showed dominance by HLA-C-restricted CMV-specific TCR beta clonotypes.

In the case of this clonotype: Its antigen is not known.

The CDR3 totals 20 residues. Per germline, CDR1 MNHEY and CDR2 SMNVEV (reference sequence). V was cut by 3 bases and J by 0 bases, with 25 bases left in between. MiXCR was run by TCRdb on the reads, yielding one entry per CDR3 protein. The repertoire holds approximately 990,000 distinct CDR3 sequences, 31% seen once, with 10% to 15% in the top ten. The chain couples TRBV27 to TRBJ2-3; D is tentatively TRBD1 or TRBD2 (6 bases each). This clonotype was sampled from a human donor in good health (CMV status not recorded). Some clones in this sample may be carry-over from other donors' samples. Source: cultured CD8+ T cells from PBMCs, taken from culture after CMV antigen stimulation. The CDR3, as DNA: TGTGCCAGCAGTTTGTTTATGTACCCCGGGGGCGCGGCTAGCACAGATACGCAGTATTTT. This codes for CASSLFMYPGGAASTDTQYF.